This TCR beta chain comes out of a study of cytomegalovirus exposure and HLA in healthy donors. Study-level results: Overall, approximately 180 TCR beta chains were annotated as cytomegalovirus-associated. V- and J-gene trimming in TCR beta was tied to a missense DCLRE1C variant by an analysis performed later.

Turning to this clone: Its target is unknown.

The PCR had 60 Vbeta and 13 Jbeta primers. The method was immunoSEQ multiplex PCR; TCRdb's version includes in-frame clones alone and lacks a portion of them. The sample lists 150,000 to 200,000 clones; approximately 85% were seen once. The germline gives CDR1 SEHNR, CDR2 FQNEAQ (reference sequence). The CDR3 is 15 residues long. Trimming cost V 1 base and J 3 bases, with 10 bases left between them. Sequenced material: PBMCs. This clonotype was obtained from a man between 18 and 29 years old in good health and CMV-seropositive. The rearrangement links TRBV7-9 to TRBJ1-5; tentative D call: TRBD1 (5 bases). Written as DNA, the CDR3 is TGTGCCAGCAGCTTAGGGCCAGGGCCCAATCAGCCCCAGCATTTT. Amino acids: CASSLGPGPNQPQHF.